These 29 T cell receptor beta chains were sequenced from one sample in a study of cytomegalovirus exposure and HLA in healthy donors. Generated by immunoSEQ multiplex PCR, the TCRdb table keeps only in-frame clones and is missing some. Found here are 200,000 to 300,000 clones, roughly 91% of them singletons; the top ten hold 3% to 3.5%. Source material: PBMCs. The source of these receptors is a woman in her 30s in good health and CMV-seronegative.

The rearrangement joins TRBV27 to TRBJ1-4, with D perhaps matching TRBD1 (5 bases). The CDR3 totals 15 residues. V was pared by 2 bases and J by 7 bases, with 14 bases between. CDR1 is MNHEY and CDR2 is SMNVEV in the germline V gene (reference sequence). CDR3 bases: TGTGCCAGCAGTTTAAGCGGGGGAGGTACTGAAAAACTGTTTTTT. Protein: CASSLSGGGTEKLFF.

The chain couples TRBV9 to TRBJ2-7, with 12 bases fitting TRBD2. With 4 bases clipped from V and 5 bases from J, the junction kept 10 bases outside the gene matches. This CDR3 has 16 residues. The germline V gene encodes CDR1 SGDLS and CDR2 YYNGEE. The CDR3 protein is CASSFRLAGDPHEQYF. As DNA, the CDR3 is TGTGCCAGCAGCTTCCGACTAGCGGGAGATCCCCACGAGCAGTACTTC. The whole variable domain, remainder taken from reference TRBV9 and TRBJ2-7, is DSGVTQTPKHLITATGQRVTLRCSPRSGDLSVYWYQQSLDQGLQFLIQYYNGEERAKGNILERFSAQQFPDLHSELNLSSLELGDSALYFCASSFRLAGDPHEQYFGPGTRLTVT.

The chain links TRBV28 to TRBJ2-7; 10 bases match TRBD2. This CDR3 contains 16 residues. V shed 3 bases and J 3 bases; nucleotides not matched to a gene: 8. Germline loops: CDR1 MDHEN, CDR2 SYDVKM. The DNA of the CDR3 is TGTGCCAGCAGTTTCCCCACATGGACTAGCGGCTACGAGCAGTACTTC. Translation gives CASSFPTWTSGYEQYF.

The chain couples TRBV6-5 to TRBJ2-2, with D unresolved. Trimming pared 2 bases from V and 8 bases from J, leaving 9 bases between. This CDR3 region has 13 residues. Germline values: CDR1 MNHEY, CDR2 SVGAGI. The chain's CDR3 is CASSYEHVGELFF. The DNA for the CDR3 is TGTGCCAGCAGTTACGAGCATGTTGGGGAGCTGTTTTTT.

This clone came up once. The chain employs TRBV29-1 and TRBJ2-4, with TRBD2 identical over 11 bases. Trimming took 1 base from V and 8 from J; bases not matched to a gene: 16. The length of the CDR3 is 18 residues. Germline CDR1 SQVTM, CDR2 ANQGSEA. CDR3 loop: CSVEVVPTSGTARDIQYF. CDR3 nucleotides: TGCAGCGTTGAAGTGGTCCCGACTAGCGGGACGGCAAGGGACATTCAGTACTTC.

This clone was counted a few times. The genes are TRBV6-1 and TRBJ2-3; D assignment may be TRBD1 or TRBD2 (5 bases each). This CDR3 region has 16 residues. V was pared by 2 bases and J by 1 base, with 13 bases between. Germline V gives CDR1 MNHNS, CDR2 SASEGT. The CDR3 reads CASSEWDPRGTDTQYF. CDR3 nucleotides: TGTGCCAGCAGTGAATGGGACCCCCGGGGCACAGATACGCAGTATTTT.

CDR3 region: CASSQGGAASSYEQYF. Here the CDR3 DNA reads TGCGCCAGCAGCCAAGGGGGGGCGGCTAGCTCCTACGAGCAGTACTTC. The chain couples TRBV4-1 to TRBJ2-7; D is possibly TRBD1 or TRBD2 (6 bases each). CDR3 length: 16 residues. The V gene lost 1 base and the J gene lost 0 bases, with 13 bases spanning the gap. The germline V gene has CDR1 MGHRA and CDR2 YSYEKL.

The CDR3 region is CASSWQGGNQPQHF. The CDR3 nucleotides read TGTGCCAGTAGTTGGCAGGGGGGGAATCAGCCCCAGCATTTT. The gene calls are TRBV19 and TRBJ1-5; 7 nucleotides agree with TRBD1. Losses at the gene ends were 5 bases for V and 4 bases for J; bases not matched to a gene: 5. The CDR3 consists of 14 residues. CDR1 and CDR2 (germline): LNHDA, SQIVND (reference sequence).

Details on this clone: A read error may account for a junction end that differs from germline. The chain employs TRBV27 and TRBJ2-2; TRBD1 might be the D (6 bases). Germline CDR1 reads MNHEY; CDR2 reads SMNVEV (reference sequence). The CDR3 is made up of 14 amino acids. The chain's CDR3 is CASRGQGNAGELFF. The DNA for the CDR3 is TGTGCCAGCAGGGGCCAGGGGAACGCCGGGGAGCTGTTTTTT.

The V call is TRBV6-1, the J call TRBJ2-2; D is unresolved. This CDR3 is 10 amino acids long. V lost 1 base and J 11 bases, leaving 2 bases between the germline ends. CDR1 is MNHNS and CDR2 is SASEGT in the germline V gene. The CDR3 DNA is TGTGCCAGCAGTGAAGGAGAGCTGTTTTTT. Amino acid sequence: CASSEGELFF.

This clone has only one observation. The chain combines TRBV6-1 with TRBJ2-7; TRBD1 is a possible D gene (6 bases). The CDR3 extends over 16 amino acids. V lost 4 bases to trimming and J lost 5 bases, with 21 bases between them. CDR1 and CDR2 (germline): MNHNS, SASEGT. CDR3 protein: CASSGGGRSSGNEQYF. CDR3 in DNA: TGTGCCAGCAGTGGAGGGGGAAGGTCCTCCGGGAACGAGCAGTACTTC.

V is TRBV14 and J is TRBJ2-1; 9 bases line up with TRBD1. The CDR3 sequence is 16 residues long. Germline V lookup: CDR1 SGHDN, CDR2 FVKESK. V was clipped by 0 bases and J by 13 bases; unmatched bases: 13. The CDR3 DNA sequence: TGTGCCAGCAGCCAAGATTTTGGGACAGGGCTGATCGGCCAGTTCTTC. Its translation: CASSQDFGTGLIGQFF.

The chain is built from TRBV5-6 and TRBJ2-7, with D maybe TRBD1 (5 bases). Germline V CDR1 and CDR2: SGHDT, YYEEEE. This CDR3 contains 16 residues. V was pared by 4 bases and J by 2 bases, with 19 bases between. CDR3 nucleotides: TGTGCCAGCAGCCACAGACAGAACCTCTTAACCTACGAGCAGTACTTC. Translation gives CASSHRQNLLTYEQYF.

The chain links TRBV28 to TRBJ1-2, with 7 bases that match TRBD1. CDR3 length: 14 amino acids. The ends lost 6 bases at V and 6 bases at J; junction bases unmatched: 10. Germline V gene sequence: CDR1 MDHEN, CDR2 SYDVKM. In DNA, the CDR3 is TGTGCCAGCAGAAGGGGGACAGCCCAAGATGGCTACACCTTC. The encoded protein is CASRRGTAQDGYTF.

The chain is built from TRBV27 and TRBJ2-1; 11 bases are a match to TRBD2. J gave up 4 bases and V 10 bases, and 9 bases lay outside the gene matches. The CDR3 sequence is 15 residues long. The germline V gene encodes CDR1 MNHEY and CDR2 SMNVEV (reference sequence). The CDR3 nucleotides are TGTGCCATCCGTACCGGGACTAGCGGATACAATGAGCAGTTCTTC. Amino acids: CAIRTGTSGYNEQFF.

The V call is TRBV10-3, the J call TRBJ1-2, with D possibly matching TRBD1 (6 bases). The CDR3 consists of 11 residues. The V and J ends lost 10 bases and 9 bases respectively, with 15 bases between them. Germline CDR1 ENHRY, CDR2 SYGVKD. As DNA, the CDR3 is TGTGCCACTCAGGGGCAGGGGAGCTACACCTTC. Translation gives CATQGQGSYTF.

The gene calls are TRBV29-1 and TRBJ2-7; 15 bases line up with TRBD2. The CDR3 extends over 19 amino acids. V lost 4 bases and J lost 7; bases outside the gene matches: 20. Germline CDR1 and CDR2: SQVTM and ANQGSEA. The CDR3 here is CSVASGLAGGPPPRSEQYF. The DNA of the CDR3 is TGCAGCGTTGCCTCCGGACTAGCGGGAGGGCCCCCCCCGCGGAGTGAGCAGTACTTC.

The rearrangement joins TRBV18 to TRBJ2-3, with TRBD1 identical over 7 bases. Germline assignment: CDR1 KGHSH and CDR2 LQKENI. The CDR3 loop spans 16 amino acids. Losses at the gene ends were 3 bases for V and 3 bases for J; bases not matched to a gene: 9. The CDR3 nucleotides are TGTGCCAGCTCACCTTATTCAGGGGGTTGGACAGATACGCAGTATTTT. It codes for CASSPYSGGWTDTQYF.

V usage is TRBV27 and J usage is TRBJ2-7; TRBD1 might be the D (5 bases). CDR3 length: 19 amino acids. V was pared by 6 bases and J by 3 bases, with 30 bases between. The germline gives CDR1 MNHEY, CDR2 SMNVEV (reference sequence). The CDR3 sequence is CASRSFPSLRQGQLYEQYF. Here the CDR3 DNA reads TGTGCCAGCAGATCTTTCCCCTCACTTAGGCAGGGCCAACTCTACGAGCAGTACTTC.

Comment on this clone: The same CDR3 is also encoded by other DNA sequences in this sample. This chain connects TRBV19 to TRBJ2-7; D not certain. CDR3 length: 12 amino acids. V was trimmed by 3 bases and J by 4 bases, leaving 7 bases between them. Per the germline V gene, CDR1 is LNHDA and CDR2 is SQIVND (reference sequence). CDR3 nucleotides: TGTGCCAGTAGTATCGGTGGATACGAGCAGTACTTC. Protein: CASSIGGYEQYF.

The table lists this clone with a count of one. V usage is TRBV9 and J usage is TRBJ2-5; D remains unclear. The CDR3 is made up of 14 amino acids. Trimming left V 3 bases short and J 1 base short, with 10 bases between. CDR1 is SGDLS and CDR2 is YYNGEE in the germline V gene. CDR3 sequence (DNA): TGTGCCAGCAGCGGCTACAGCGCCCAAGAGACCCAGTACTTC. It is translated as CASSGYSAQETQYF. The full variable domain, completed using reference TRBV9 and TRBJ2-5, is DSGVTQTPKHLITATGQRVTLRCSPRSGDLSVYWYQQSLDQGLQFLIQYYNGEERAKGNILERFSAQQFPDLHSELNLSSLELGDSALYFCASSGYSAQETQYFGPGTRLLVL.

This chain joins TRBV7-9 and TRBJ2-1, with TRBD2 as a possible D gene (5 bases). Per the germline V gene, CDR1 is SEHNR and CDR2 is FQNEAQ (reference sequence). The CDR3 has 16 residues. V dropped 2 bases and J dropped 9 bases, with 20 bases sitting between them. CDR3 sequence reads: CASSLLDGRERREQFF. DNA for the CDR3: TGTGCCAGCAGCTTACTAGACGGTAGGGAGCGACGTGAGCAGTTCTTC. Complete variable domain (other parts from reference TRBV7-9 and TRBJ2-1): DTGVSQNPRHKITKRGQNVTFRCDPISEHNRLYWYRQTLGQGPEFLTYFQNEAQLEKSRLLSDRFSAERPKGSFSTLEIQRTEQGDSAMYLCASSLLDGRERREQFFGPGTRLTVL.

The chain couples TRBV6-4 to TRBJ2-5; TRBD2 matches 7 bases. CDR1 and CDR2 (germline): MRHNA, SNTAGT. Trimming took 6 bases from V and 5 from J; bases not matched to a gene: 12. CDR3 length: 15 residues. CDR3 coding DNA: TGTGCCAGCAGCCTTTCTGCGGGAGTAGGGGAGACCCAGTACTTC. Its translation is CASSLSAGVGETQYF.

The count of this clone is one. CDR3 amino acids: CASRGGLNEQYF. The CDR3 region has the DNA TGTGCCAGCCGCGGGGGTCTTAACGAGCAGTACTTC. The chain couples TRBV6-6 to TRBJ2-7, with 7 bases that match TRBD2. The CDR3 is 12 amino acids. The junction had 6 bases not matched to a gene; V was cut back by 8 bases and J by 5 bases. CDR1 and CDR2 from the germline V gene are MNHNY and SVGAGI (reference sequence).

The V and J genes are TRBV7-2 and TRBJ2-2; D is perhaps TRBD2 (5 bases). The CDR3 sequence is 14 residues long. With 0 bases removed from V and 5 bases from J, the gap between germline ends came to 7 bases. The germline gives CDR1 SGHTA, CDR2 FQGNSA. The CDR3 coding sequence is TGTGCCAGCAGCTTAGCCGACTATACCGGGGAGCTGTTTTTT. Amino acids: CASSLADYTGELFF.

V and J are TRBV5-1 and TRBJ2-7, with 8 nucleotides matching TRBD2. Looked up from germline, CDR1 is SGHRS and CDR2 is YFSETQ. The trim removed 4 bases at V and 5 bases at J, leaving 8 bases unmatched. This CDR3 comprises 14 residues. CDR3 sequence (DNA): TGCGCCAGCAGCGATGGGACTAGTCTGGACGAGCAGTACTTC. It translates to CASSDGTSLDEQYF.

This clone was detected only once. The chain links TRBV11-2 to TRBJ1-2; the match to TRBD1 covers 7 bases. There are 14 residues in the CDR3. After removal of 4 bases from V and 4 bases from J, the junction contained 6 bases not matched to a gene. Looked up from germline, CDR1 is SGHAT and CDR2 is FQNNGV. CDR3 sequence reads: CASSWDRTIYGYTF. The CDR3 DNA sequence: TGTGCCAGCAGCTGGGACAGAACAATCTATGGCTACACCTTC.

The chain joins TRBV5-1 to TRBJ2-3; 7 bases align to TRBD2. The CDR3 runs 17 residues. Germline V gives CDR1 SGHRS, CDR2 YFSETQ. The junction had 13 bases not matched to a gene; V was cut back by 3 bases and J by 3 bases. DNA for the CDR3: TGCGCCAGCAGCTCCTTGCAGGGCGGGAGATGGACAGATACGCAGTATTTT. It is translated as CASSSLQGGRWTDTQYF.

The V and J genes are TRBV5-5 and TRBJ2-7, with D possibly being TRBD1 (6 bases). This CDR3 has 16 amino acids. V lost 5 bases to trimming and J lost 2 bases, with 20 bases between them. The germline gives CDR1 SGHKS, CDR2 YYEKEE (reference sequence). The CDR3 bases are TGTGCCAGCAGGGCCCCAGGGGAACGCCTTACCTACGAGCAGTACTTC. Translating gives CASRAPGERLTYEQYF.